Here is one TCR beta chain with its context. Its cognate antigen is unknown. The protocol was immunoSEQ multiplex PCR, while the TCRdb copy is restricted to in-frame clones and leaves out a portion. The sample shows 150,000 to 200,000 clones, more than 75% of them seen only once. This entry comes from a study of cytomegalovirus exposure and HLA in healthy donors. Whole-study results and caveats: Roughly 170 TCR beta chains were listed as cytomegalovirus-associated. In vitro checks showed that a few CMV-associated chains really do target CMV antigens.

Among the approximately 130 subjects of the validation cohort, separate from the approximately 700-subject first cohort, were the donors. Sequencing was performed on PBMCs. The clonotype comes from a woman between 18 and 30 years old in good health and CMV-seronegative.

In DNA, the CDR3 is TGTGCCAGTAAAGTGGTAGCGGGAGCCGGGGAGCTGTTTTTT. It codes for CASKVVAGAGELFF. The chain recombines TRBV19 with TRBJ2-2, with 9 bases matching TRBD2. This CDR3 spans 14 amino acids. Trimming took 7 bases from V and 6 from J; bases not matched to a gene: 6. Germline lookup yields CDR1 LNHDA and CDR2 SQIVND (reference sequence).